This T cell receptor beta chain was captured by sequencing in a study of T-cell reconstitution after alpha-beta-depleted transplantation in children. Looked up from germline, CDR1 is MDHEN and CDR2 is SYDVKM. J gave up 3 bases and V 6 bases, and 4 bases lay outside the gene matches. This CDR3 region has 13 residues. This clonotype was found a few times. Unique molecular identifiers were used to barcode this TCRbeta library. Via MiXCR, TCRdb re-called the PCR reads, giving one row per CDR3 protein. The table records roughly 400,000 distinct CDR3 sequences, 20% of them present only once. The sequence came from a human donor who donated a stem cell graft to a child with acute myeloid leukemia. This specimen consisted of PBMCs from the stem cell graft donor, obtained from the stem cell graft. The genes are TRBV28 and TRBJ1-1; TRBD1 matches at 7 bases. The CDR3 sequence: CASRTGWHTEAFF. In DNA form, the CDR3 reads TGTGCCAGCAGGACAGGGTGGCACACTGAAGCTTTCTTT. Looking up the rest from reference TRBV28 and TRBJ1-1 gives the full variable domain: DVKVTQSSRYLVKRTGEKVFLECVQDMDHENMFWYRQDPGLGLRLIYFSYDVKMKEKGDIPEGYSVSREKKERFSLILESASTNQTSMYLCASRTGWHTEAFFGQGTRLTVV.